These T cell receptor beta chains were read from a single sample in a study of T-cell memory formation after mild COVID-19. TCRdb reanalysed the 5' RACE reads using MiXCR and keeps one entry per CDR3 protein. The sample shows about 150,000 distinct CDR3 sequences, around 27% of them seen only once. The sequenced sample was PBMCs or a T cell subset sorted from them (not recorded which). All receptors come from an adult woman who had mild COVID-19 (a few samples of this study predate the infection). Cell type and time point are not known. CDR3s include the opening cysteine and the closing phenylalanine or tryptophan. The D gene is left open where the match is weak. A clone size is listed for some rows: how often the clone was seen (once, few, many), or a class if it is expanded.

size | J | D | V | CDR3 | DNA
few | TRBJ1-2 | NA | TRBV7-9 | CASRQTGPSYGYTF | TGTGCCAGCAGACAAACAGGACCAAGCTATGGCTACACCTTC
few | TRBJ2-1 | NA | TRBV6-1 | CASEGSMGSGGNEQFF | TGTGCCAGCGAGGGAAGTATGGGGAGTGGGGGGAATGAGCAGTTCTTC
NA | TRBJ1-4 | TRBD1 | TRBV7-9 | CASSPDPGGFINEKLFF | TGTGCCAGCAGCCCAGACCCAGGGGGCTTTATTAATGAAAAACTGTTTTTT
NA | TRBJ2-2 | NA | TRBV3-1 | CASSPAQNTGELFF | TGTGCCAGCAGCCCGGCCCAAAACACCGGGGAGCTGTTTTTT
NA | TRBJ2-7 | NA | TRBV24-1 | CATSDSKLDFYEQYF | TGTGCCACCAGTGATTCCAAACTAGACTTCTACGAGCAGTACTTC
few | TRBJ2-2 | TRBD1 | TRBV9 | CASSVVTGGTGELFF | TGTGCCAGCAGCGTAGTGACAGGGGGAACCGGGGAGCTGTTTTTT
few | TRBJ2-7 | NA | TRBV29-1 | CSVEAKTGEDYEQYF | TGCAGCGTTGAAGCGAAAACAGGGGAGGATTACGAGCAGTACTTC
NA | TRBJ2-3 | TRBD1 | TRBV11-2 | CASSDRTGGSDTQYF | TGTGCCAGCAGCGATCGGACAGGGGGCTCAGATACGCAGTATTTT
few | TRBJ2-7 | NA | TRBV5-1 | CASSYQQTYEQYF | TGCGCCAGCAGCTATCAACAGACCTACGAGCAGTACTTC
few | TRBJ2-7 | NA | TRBV6-2/TRBV6-3 | CASSFGTSYEQYF | TGTGCCAGCAGTTTTGGGACTTCCTACGAGCAGTACTTC
once | TRBJ2-7 | NA | TRBV19 | CASSVTSGAPVYEQYF | TGTGCCAGTAGTGTAACTTCGGGAGCGCCCGTCTACGAGCAGTACTTC
few | TRBJ2-7 | NA | TRBV24-1 | CATSDMFRGEQYF | TGTGCCACCAGTGATATGTTCAGGGGCGAGCAGTACTTC
few | TRBJ2-7 | TRBD1 | TRBV2 | CASSGDPGAGQGAHEQYF | TGTGCCAGCAGTGGGGATCCTGGAGCGGGACAGGGGGCTCACGAGCAGTACTTC
few | TRBJ1-1 | TRBD1 | TRBV5-5 | CASSQGPGTGILGTEAFF | TGTGCCAGCAGCCAAGGACCCGGGACAGGTATCTTGGGCACTGAAGCTTTCTTT
NA | TRBJ2-3 | TRBD2 | TRBV9 | CASSNHLAGETDTQYF | TGTGCCAGCAGCAACCACCTAGCGGGAGAGACCGATACGCAGTATTTT
few | TRBJ2-7 | NA | TRBV29-1 | CSVEGPDGSSSYEQYF | TGCAGCGTTGAAGGCCCTGACGGCTCGAGCTCCTACGAGCAGTACTTC
NA | TRBJ2-4 | NA | TRBV2 | CASSEVNGNIQYF | TGTGCCAGCAGTGAGGTGAATGGTAACATTCAGTACTTC
NA | TRBJ2-5 | TRBD1 | TRBV29-1 | CSVDDREYQETQYF | TGCAGCGTTGATGACAGGGAGTACCAAGAGACCCAGTACTTC
few | TRBJ2-5 | TRBD1 | TRBV6-5 | CASSYSSGGGETQYF | TGTGCCAGCAGTTACTCGTCAGGGGGCGGAGAGACCCAGTACTTC
few | TRBJ1-1 | TRBD1 | TRBV6-5 | CASSLTGGNTEAFF | TGTGCCAGCAGTCTTACAGGGGGCAACACTGAAGCTTTCTTT
few | TRBJ2-1 | TRBD2 | TRBV12-3/TRBV12-4 | CASTRASGGAGEQFF | TGTGCCAGCACCCGGGCTAGCGGGGGGGCCGGTGAGCAGTTCTTC
few | TRBJ2-1 | TRBD2 | TRBV24-1 | CATSDFRGGRSANEQFF | TGTGCCACCAGTGATTTCCGGGGGGGCCGGTCAGCAAATGAGCAGTTCTTC
NA | TRBJ1-1 | NA | TRBV5-5 | CASSFWGAEAFF | TGTGCCAGCAGCTTCTGGGGGGCTGAAGCTTTCTTT
few | TRBJ2-3 | TRBD1 | TRBV27 | CASRRGQGMADTQYF | TGTGCCAGCAGAAGGGGACAGGGGATGGCAGATACGCAGTATTTT
NA | TRBJ2-3 | TRBD2 | TRBV7-9 | CASSLVTSGGATDTQYF | TGTGCCAGCAGCTTAGTAACTAGCGGGGGAGCCACAGATACGCAGTATTTT
few | TRBJ1-2 | TRBD1 | TRBV7-9 | CASSVTGQGNYGYTF | TGTGCCAGCAGCGTCACCGGACAGGGGAACTATGGCTACACCTTC
NA | TRBJ1-2 | TRBD1 | TRBV3-1 | CASSQTIWTGGIANYGYTF | TGTGCCAGCAGCCAGACTATATGGACAGGGGGCATCGCTAACTATGGCTACACCTTC
few | TRBJ2-1 | TRBD1 | TRBV19 | CASSSPGQGADEQFF | TGTGCCAGTAGTAGTCCGGGACAGGGGGCCGATGAGCAGTTCTTC
NA | TRBJ2-7 | NA | TRBV4-1 | CASSQAPDPGSYEQYF | TGCGCCAGCAGCCAAGCCCCGGACCCAGGCTCCTACGAGCAGTACTTC
many | TRBJ2-3 | NA | TRBV9 | CASSSSGSATDTQYF | TGTGCCAGCTCCTCCTCGGGTAGCGCGACAGATACGCAGTATTTT
few | TRBJ1-1 | NA | TRBV6-2/TRBV6-3 | CASGLVGQSHEAFF | TGTGCCAGCGGATTGGTAGGGCAGTCTCATGAAGCTTTCTTT
many | TRBJ2-7 | TRBD2 | TRBV3-1 | CASSRLAGDYEQYF | TGTGCCAGCAGCCGACTAGCGGGAGACTACGAGCAGTACTTC
NA | TRBJ1-5 | NA | TRBV4-1 | CASSQGGPNQPQHF | TGCGCCAGCAGCCAGGGGGGACCGAATCAGCCCCAGCATTTT
NA | TRBJ2-7 | NA | TRBV6-5 | CASSSTGLSYEQYF | TGTGCCAGCAGTTCAACGGGACTTTCCTACGAGCAGTACTTC
NA | TRBJ2-5 | NA | TRBV2 | CASSEETQYF | TGTGCCAGCAGTGAGGAGACCCAGTACTTC
few | TRBJ2-3 | NA | TRBV30 | CAWSAISPDTQYF | TGTGCCTGGAGTGCAATTTCCCCAGATACGCAGTATTTT
many | TRBJ2-3 | TRBD1 | TRBV7-9 | CASSWTGGSSTDTQYF | TGTGCCAGCAGCTGGACAGGGGGTTCTAGCACAGATACGCAGTATTTT
NA | TRBJ1-2 | NA | TRBV18 | CASSTATDVYGYTF | TGTGCCAGCTCTACCGCGACAGACGTCTATGGCTACACCTTC